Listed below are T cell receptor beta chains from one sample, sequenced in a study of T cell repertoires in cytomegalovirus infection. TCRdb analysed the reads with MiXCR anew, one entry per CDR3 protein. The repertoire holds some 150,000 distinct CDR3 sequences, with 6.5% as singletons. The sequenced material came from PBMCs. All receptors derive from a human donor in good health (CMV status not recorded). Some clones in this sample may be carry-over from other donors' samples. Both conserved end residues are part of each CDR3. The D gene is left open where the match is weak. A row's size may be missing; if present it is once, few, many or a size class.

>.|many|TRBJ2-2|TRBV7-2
CASSLVDGELFF
TGTGCCAGCAGCTTAGTAGACGGGGAGCTGTTTTTT
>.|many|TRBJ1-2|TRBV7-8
CASSLSRTYGYTF
TGTGCCAGCAGCTTATCACGGACCTATGGCTACACCTTC
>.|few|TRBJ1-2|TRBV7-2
CASSPRVGGSGYTF
TGTGCCAGCAGCCCTCGTGTGGGGGGCTCTGGCTACACCTTC
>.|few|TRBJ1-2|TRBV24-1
CATSREANYGYTF
TGTGCCACCAGTAGGGAGGCTAACTATGGCTACACCTTC
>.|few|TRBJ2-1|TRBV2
CASRRGTWDNEQFF
TGTGCCAGCAGGAGGGGGACTTGGGACAATGAGCAGTTCTTC
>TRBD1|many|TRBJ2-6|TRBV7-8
CASSLASVTGNAGANVLTF
TGTGCCAGCAGCTTAGCGTCGGTGACAGGGAACGCTGGGGCCAACGTCCTGACTTTC
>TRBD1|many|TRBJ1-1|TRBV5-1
CASSLTGPEAEAFF
TGCGCCAGCAGCCTGACAGGGCCGGAGGCTGAAGCTTTCTTT
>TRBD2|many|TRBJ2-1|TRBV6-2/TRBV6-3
CASRVWRGGDEQFF
TGTGCCAGCAGGGTGTGGCGGGGGGGCGATGAGCAGTTCTTC
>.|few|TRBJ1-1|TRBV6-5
CASSYGGFMNTEAFF
TGTGCCAGCAGTTACGGGGGATTCATGAACACTGAAGCTTTCTTT
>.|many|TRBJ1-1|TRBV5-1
CASSVGERDTEAFF
TGCGCCAGCAGCGTTGGGGAGAGGGACACTGAAGCTTTCTTT
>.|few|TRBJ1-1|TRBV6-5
CASSNPGRSFPINTEAFF
TGTGCCAGCAGTAACCCGGGCAGGTCCTTCCCAATAAACACTGAAGCTTTCTTT
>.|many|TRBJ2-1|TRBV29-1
CSVVMQGTYNEQFF
TGCAGCGTTGTGATGCAGGGGACCTACAATGAGCAGTTCTTC
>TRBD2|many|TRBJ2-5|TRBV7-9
CASSFDGGAQETQYF
TGTGCCAGCAGCTTTGACGGGGGGGCTCAAGAGACCCAGTACTTC
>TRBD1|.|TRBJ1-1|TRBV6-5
CASSSRDRSATEAFF
TGTGCCAGCAGTTCCAGGGACAGGAGTGCCACTGAAGCTTTCTTT
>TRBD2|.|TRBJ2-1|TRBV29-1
CSLVGGGNNEQFF
TGCAGCTTGGTGGGGGGGGGGAACAATGAGCAGTTCTTC
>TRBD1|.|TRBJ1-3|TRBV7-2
CASSSTGGTGNTIYF
TGTGCCAGCAGTTCTACAGGGGGCACTGGAAACACCATATATTTT
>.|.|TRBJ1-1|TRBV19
CASNGYSLEAFF
TGTGCCAGCAACGGGTACTCGCTTGAAGCTTTCTTT
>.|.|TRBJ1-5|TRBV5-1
CASSLEGFDQPQHF
TGCGCCAGCAGCTTGGAGGGTTTCGATCAGCCCCAGCATTTT
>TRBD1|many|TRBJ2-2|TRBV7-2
CASSAEQGYTNTGELFF
TGTGCCAGCAGCGCAGAACAGGGGTATACGAACACCGGGGAGCTGTTTTTT
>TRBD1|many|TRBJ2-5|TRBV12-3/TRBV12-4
CASSSNRGLETQYF
TGTGCCAGCAGCTCCAACAGGGGGCTGGAGACCCAGTACTTC
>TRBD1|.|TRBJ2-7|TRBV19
CASTANRGLPYEQYF
TGTGCCAGTACCGCGAACAGGGGTCTTCCCTACGAGCAGTACTTC
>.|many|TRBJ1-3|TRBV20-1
CSARAGNTIYF
TGCAGTGCTAGAGCTGGAAACACCATATATTTT
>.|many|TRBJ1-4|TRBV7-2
CASSLGGEKLFF
TGTGCCAGCAGCCTCGGCGGGGAAAAACTGTTTTTT
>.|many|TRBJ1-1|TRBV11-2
CASSLEDTFAEAFF
TGTGCCAGCAGCTTAGAGGACACCTTCGCTGAAGCTTTCTTT
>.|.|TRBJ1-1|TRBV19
CASMSMLNTEAFF
TGTGCCAGTATGTCTATGTTGAACACTGAAGCTTTCTTT
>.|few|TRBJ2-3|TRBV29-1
CSVEVGGPQYF
TGCAGCGTTGAAGTTGGGGGACCGCAGTATTTT
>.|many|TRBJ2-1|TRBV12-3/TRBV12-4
CASSLHLTDNGYNEQFF
TGTGCCAGCAGTCTCCACCTTACGGATAACGGATACAATGAGCAGTTCTTC
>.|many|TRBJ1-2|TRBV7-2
CASSLEMGGNYGYTF
TGTGCCAGCAGCTTAGAAATGGGCGGGAACTATGGCTACACCTTC
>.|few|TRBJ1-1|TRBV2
CAGDRLNTEAFF
TGTGCCGGCGACAGATTAAACACTGAAGCTTTCTTT
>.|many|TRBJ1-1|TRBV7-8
CASTRWGLDTEAFF
TGTGCCAGCACCCGATGGGGGCTGGACACTGAAGCTTTCTTT
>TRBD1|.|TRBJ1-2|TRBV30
CAWRGTGYGYTF
TGTGCCTGGCGGGGGACAGGGTATGGCTACACCTTC
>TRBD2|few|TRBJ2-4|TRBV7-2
CASSLEVGGVKNIQYF
TGTGCCAGCAGCTTAGAGGTGGGGGGGGTCAAAAACATTCAGTACTTC
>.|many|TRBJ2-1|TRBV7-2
CASSLVVGSYNEQFF
TGTGCCAGCAGCTTAGTAGTGGGGTCCTACAATGAGCAGTTCTTC
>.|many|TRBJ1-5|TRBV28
CASSLFTGNRDQPQHF
TGTGCCAGCAGTTTATTCACAGGGAATAGAGATCAGCCCCAGCATTTT
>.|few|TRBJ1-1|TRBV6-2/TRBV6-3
CASGGMRNTEAFF
TGTGCCAGCGGGGGCATGAGGAACACTGAAGCTTTCTTT
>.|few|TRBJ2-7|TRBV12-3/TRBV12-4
CASSFTPTYEQYF
TGTGCCAGCAGTTTCACACCTACCTACGAGCAGTACTTC
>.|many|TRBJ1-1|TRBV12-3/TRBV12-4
CASSKHRFGTEAFF
TGTGCCAGCAGCAAACACAGGTTTGGAACTGAAGCTTTCTTT
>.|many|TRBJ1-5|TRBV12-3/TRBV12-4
CASRDVGQPQHF
TGTGCCAGCAGGGACGTGGGTCAGCCCCAGCATTTT
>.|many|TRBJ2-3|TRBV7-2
CASSLARPPVGNTQYF
TGTGCCAGCAGCTTAGCAAGACCCCCAGTGGGGAATACGCAGTATTTT
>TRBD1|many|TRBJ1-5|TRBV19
CASRFGQGGDTQPQHF
TGTGCCAGTAGGTTCGGACAGGGGGGGGATACTCAGCCCCAGCATTTT
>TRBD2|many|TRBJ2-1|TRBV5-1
CASSPGGYYNEQFF
TGCGCCAGCAGCCCCGGGGGGTACTACAATGAGCAGTTCTTC
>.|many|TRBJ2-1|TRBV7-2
CASSPRGTYNEQFF
TGTGCCAGCAGCCCACGGGGGACCTACAATGAGCAGTTCTTC
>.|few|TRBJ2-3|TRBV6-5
CASSSEGPVTDTQYF
TGTGCCAGCAGTTCCGAGGGTCCTGTCACAGATACGCAGTATTTT
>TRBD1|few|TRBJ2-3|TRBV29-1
CSVPGTDLTDTQYF
TGCAGCGTCCCGGGGACAGACCTTACAGATACGCAGTATTTT
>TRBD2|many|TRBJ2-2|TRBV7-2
CASSFMLAGGNTGELFF
TGTGCCAGCAGCTTTATGCTAGCGGGGGGGAACACCGGGGAGCTGTTTTTT
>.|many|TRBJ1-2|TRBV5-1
CASSWGGSPGGYTF
TGCGCCAGCAGCTGGGGGGGATCCCCTGGCGGCTACACCTTC
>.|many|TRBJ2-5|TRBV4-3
CASSQFPGGGQETQYF
TGCGCCAGCAGCCAATTCCCAGGAGGGGGGCAAGAGACCCAGTACTTC
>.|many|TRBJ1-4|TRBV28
CASTGTNEKLFF
TGTGCCAGTACAGGGACTAATGAAAAACTGTTTTTT